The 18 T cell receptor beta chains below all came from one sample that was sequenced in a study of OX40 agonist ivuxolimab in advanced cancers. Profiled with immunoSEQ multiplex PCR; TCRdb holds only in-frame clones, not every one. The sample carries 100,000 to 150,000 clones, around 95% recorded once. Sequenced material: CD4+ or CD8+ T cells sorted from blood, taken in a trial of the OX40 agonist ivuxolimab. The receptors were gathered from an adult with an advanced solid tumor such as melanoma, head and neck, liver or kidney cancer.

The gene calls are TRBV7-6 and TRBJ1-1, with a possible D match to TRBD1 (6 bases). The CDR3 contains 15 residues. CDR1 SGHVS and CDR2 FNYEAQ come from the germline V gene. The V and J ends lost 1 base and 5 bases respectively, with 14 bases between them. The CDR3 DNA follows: TGTGCCAGCAGCTTAGTGTGGCGGGGGGCAACTGAAGCTTTCTTT. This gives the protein CASSLVWRGATEAFF.

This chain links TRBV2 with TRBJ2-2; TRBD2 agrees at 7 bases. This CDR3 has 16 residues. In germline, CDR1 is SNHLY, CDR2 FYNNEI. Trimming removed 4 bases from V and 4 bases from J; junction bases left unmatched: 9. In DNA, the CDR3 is TGTGCCAGCAGTGGGGGAGGGACGGGAACCACCGGGGAGCTGTTTTTT. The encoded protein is CASSGGGTGTTGELFF.

CDR3 nucleotide sequence: TGTGCCAGCAGACCCGGACAGTCAGGGGCCAACGTCCTGACTTTC. As protein: CASRPGQSGANVLTF. This chain links TRBV6-1 with TRBJ2-6; possibly TRBD1 for D (6 bases). V dropped 6 bases and J dropped 4 bases, with 13 bases sitting between them. Germline assignment: CDR1 MNHNS and CDR2 SASEGT. CDR3 size: 15 residues.

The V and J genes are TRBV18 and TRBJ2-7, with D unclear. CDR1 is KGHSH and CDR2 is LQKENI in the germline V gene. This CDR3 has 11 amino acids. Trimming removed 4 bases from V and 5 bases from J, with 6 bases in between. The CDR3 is CASSLNNEQYF. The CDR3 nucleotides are TGTGCCAGCTCACTAAATAACGAGCAGTACTTC.

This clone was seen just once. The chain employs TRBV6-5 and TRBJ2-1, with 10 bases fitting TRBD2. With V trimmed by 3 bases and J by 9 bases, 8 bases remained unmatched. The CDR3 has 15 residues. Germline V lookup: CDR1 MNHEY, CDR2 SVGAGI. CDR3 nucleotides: TGTGCCAGCAGTTATAGGGCTAGCGGGAGTGTTGAGCAGTTCTTC. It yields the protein CASSYRASGSVEQFF.

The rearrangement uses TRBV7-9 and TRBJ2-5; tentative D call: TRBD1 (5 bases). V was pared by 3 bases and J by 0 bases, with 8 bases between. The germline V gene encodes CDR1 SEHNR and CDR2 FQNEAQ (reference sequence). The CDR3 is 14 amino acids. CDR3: CASSLGQNQETQYF. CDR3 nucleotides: TGTGCCAGCAGCTTGGGGCAGAACCAAGAGACCCAGTACTTC.

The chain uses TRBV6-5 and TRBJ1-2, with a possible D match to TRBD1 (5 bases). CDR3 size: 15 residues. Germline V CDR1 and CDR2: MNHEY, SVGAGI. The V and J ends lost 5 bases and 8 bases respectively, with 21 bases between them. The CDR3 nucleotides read TGTGCCAGCAGTCGCCCCGGGGGAGAAGGTGGAGGCTACACCTTC. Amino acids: CASSRPGGEGGGYTF.

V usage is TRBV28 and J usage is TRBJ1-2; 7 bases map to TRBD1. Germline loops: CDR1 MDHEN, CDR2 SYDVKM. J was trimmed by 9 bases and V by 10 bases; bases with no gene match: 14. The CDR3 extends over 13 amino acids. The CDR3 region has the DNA TGTGCCATTTCGACAGGGTCTATAATAAGCTACACCTTC. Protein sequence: CAISTGSIISYTF.

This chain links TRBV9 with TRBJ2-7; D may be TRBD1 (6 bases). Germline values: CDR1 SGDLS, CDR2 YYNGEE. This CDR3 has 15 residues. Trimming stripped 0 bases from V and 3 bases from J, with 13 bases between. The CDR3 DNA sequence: TGTGCCAGCAGCGTAGAGTCAGGGGCGGTCTACGAGCAGTACTTC. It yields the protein CASSVESGAVYEQYF.

CDR3 sequence reads: CASSPTSGSYNEQFF. The CDR3 coding sequence is TGTGCCAGCAGTCCGACTAGCGGTTCCTACAATGAGCAGTTCTTC. This chain uses TRBV6-5 with TRBJ2-1; 9 nucleotides match TRBD2. The CDR3 totals 15 residues. CDR1 and CDR2 from the germline V gene are MNHEY and SVGAGI. Unmatched junction bases numbered 3, after V lost 5 bases and J lost 1 base.

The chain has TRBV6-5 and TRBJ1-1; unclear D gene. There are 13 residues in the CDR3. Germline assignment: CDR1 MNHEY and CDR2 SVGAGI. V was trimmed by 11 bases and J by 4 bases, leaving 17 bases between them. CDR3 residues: CAGRDQAGTEAFF. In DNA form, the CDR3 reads TGTGCCGGACGAGACCAAGCAGGCACTGAAGCTTTCTTT.

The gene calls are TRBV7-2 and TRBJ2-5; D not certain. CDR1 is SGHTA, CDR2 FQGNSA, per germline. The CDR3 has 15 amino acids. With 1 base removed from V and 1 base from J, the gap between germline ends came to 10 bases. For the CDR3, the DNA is TGTGCCAGCAGCTTAGGCCCCCGGTTCCAAGAGACCCAGTACTTC. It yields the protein CASSLGPRFQETQYF.

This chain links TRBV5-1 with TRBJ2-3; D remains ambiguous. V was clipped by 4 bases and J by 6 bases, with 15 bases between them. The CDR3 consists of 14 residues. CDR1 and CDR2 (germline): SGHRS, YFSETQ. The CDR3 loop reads CASSPAPPPDTQYF. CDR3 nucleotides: TGCGCCAGCAGCCCAGCCCCGCCTCCCGATACGCAGTATTTT. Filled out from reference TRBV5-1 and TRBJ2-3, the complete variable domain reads KAGVTQTPRYLIKTRGQQVTLSCSPISGHRSVSWYQQTPGQGLQFLFEYFSETQRNKGNFPGRFSGRQFSNSRSEMNVSTLELGDSALYLCASSPAPPPDTQYFGPGTRLTVL.

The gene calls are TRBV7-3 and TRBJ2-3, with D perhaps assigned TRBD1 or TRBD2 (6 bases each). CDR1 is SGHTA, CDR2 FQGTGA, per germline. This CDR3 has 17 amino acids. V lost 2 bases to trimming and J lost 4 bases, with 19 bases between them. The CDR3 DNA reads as TGTGCCAGCAGCTTAGTTGCTAGCGCCAGGGGCGCAGATACGCAGTATTTT. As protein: CASSLVASARGADTQYF.

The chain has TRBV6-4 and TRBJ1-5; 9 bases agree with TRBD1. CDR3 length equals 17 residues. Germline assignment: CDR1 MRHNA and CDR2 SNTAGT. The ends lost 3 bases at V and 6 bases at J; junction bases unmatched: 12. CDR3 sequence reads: CASSDGQGRRKGQPQHF. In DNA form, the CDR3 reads TGTGCCAGCAGTGATGGACAGGGGAGGAGAAAGGGTCAGCCCCAGCATTTT.

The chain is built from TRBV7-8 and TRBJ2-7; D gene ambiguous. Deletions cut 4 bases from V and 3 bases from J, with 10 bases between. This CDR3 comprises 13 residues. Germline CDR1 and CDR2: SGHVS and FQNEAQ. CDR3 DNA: TGTGCCAGCAGCTACGAGACCTTCTACGAGCAGTACTTC. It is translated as CASSYETFYEQYF.

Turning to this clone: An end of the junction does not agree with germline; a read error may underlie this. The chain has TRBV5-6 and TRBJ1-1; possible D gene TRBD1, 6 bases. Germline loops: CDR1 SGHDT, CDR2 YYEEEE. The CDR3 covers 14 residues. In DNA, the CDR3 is TGTGCCAGCAGATTGGGACACCCGAACACTGAAGCTTTCTTT. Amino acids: CASRLGHPNTEAFF.

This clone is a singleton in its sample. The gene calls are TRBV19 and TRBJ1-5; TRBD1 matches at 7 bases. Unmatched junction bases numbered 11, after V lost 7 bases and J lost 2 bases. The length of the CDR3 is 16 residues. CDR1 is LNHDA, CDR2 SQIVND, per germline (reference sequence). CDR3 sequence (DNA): TGTGCCAGTACCAGCGACTGGACAGGAGGCAATCAGCCCCAGCATTTT. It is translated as CASTSDWTGGNQPQHF.